This TCR beta chain was sequenced during a study of graft-versus-host responses after intestinal transplantation. Method: immunoSEQ multiplex PCR; TCRdb's copy keeps in-frame clones and lacks some. The sample consists of approximately 20,000 clones, roughly nine tenths of them appearing once. Study conclusions and caveats: Early post-transplant HvG declines showed an association with peak circulating GvH clone levels.

In the case of this clone: The antigen is not known.

The ends were cut back, 1 base at V and 5 bases at J, with 23 bases in the middle. The CDR3 contains 17 residues. The V gene's germline CDR1 is SQVTM and CDR2 ANQGSEA. The sequenced sample was PBMCs, obtained roughly 64 days after intestinal transplantation. The rearrangement uses TRBV29-1 and TRBJ1-1, with D perhaps TRBD1 (5 bases). The source is a human patient who received an intestinal transplant, so some T cells may come from the graft donor. In DNA, the CDR3 is TGCAGCGTTGAAGTTTCGGATGATTGGGGTGGGGGGACTGAAGCTTTCTTT. Translated: CSVEVSDDWGGGTEAFF.